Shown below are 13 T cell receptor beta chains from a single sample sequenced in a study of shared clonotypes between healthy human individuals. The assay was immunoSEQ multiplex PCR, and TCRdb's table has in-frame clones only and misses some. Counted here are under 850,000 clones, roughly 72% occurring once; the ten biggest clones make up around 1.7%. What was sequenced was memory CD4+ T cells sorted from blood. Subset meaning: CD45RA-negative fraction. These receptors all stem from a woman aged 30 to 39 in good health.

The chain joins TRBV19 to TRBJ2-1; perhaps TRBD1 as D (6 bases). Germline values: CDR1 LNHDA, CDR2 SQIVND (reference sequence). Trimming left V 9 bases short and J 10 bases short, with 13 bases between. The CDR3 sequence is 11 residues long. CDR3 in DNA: TGTGCCAGCACCAGGGGCTCCGAGCAGTTCTTC. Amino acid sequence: CASTRGSEQFF.

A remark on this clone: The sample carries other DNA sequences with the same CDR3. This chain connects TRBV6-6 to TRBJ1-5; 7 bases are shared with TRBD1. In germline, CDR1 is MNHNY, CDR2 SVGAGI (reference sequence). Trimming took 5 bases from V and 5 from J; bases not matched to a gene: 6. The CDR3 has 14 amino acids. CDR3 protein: CASSPRDRDQPQHF. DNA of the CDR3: TGTGCCAGCAGTCCCCGGGACAGAGATCAGCCCCAGCATTTT.

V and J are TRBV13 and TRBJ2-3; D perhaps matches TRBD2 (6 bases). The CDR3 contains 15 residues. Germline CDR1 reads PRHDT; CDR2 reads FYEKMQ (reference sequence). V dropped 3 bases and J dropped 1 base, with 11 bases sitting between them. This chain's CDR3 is CASSLSGSGTDTQYF. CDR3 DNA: TGTGCCAGCAGCTTGTCCGGGAGCGGCACAGATACGCAGTATTTT. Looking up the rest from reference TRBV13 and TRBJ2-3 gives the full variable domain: AAGVIQSPRHLIKEKRETATLKCYPIPRHDTVYWYQQGPGQDPQFLISFYEKMQSDKGSIPDRFSAQQFSDYHSELNMSSLELGDSALYFCASSLSGSGTDTQYFGPGTRLTVL.

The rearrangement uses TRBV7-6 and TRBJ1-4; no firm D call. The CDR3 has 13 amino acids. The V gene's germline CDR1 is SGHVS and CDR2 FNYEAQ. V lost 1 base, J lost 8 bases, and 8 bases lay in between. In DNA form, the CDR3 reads TGTGCCAGCAGCTTAGGGCAGGTGGAAAAACTGTTTTTT. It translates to CASSLGQVEKLFF.

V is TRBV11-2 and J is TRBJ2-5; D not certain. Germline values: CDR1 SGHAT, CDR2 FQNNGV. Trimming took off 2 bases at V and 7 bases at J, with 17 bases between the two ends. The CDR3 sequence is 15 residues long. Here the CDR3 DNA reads TGTGCCAGCAGCTTACAAGGACGGCGAACCATGACCCAGTACTTC. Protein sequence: CASSLQGRRTMTQYF.

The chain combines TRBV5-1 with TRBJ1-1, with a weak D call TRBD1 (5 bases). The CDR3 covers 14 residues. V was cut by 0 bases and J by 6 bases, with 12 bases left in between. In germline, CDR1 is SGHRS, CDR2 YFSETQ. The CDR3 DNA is TGCGCCAGCAGCTTGGACAGGCAAGGGGCTGAAGCTTTCTTT. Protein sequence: CASSLDRQGAEAFF.

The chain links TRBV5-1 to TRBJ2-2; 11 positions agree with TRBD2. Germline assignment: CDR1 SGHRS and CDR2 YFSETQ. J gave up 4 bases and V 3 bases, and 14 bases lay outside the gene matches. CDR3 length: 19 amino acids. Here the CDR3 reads CASSYGLAGLQRFTGELFF. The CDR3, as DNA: TGCGCCAGCAGCTACGGACTAGCGGGCCTACAAAGATTCACCGGGGAGCTGTTTTTT.

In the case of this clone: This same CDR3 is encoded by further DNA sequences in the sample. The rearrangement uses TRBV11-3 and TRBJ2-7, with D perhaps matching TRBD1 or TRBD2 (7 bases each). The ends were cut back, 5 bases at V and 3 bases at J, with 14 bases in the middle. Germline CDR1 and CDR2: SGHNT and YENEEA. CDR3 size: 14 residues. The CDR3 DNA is TGTGCCAGCAGCCTGCAGCGGGACAGCTACGAGCAGTACTTC. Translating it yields CASSLQRDSYEQYF.

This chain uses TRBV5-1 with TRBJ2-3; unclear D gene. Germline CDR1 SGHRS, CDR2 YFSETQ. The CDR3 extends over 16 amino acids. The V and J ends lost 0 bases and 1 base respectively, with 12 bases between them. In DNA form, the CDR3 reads TGCGCCAGCAGCTTGGCCGTCCTATGGGGCACAGATACGCAGTATTTT. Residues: CASSLAVLWGTDTQYF. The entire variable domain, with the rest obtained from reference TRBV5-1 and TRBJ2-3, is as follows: KAGVTQTPRYLIKTRGQQVTLSCSPISGHRSVSWYQQTPGQGLQFLFEYFSETQRNKGNFPGRFSGRQFSNSRSEMNVSTLELGDSALYLCASSLAVLWGTDTQYFGPGTRLTVL.

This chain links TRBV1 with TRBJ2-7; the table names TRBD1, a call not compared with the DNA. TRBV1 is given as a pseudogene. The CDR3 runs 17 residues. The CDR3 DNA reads TGCACCAGCAGCTTTCCCCGGGCCGACAGGGGCAGCTGCGAGCAGTACTTC. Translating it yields CTSSFPRADRGSCEQYF.

The CDR3 is CASSQVSSGRGDEQFF. As DNA, the CDR3 is TGCGCCAGCAGCCAAGTTTCCAGCGGGAGGGGGGACGAGCAGTTCTTC. The chain couples TRBV4-1 to TRBJ2-1, with 10 bases identical to TRBD2. The CDR3 runs to 16 residues. Germline V CDR1 and CDR2: MGHRA, YSYEKL. V lost 1 base to trimming and J lost 10 bases; unmatched junction nucleotides: 10.

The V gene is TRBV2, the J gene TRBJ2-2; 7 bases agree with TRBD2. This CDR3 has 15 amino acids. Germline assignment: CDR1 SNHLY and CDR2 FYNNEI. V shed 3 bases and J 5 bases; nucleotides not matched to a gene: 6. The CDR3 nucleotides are TGTGCCAGCAGTGAGCTAGCGGCCTTGACCGGGGAGCTGTTTTTT. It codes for CASSELAALTGELFF.

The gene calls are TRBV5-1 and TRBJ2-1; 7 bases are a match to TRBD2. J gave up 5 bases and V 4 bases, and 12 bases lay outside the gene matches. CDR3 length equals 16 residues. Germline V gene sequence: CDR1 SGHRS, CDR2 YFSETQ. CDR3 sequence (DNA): TGCGCCAGCAGCACCCTACTAGCGCCCCCGGACAATGAGCAGTTCTTC. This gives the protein CASSTLLAPPDNEQFF.